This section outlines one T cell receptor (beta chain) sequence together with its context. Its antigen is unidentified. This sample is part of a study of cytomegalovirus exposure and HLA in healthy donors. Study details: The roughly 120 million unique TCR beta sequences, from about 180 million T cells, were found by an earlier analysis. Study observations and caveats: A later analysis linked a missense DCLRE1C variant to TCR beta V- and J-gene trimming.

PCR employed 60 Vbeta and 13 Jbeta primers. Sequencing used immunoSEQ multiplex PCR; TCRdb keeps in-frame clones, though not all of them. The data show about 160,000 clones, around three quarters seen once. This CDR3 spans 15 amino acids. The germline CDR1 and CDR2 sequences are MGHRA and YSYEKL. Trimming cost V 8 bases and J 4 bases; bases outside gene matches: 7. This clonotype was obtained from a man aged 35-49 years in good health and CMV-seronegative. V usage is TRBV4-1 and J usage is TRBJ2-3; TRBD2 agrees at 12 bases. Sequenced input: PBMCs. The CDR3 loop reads CASRRLAGDPDTQYF. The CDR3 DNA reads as TGCGCCAGCCGCAGACTAGCGGGAGATCCAGATACGCAGTATTTT.